This T cell receptor (beta chain) is drawn from a study of blood T cell repertoires in COVID-19. Overall study context: Donors in the United States, Italy and Spain gave samples during acute or convalescent COVID-19. T cells, B-cell-depleted T cells, or PBMCs supplied cDNA or gDNA.

As handled by the study authors: Reference gene primer amplification yielded estimated nucleated cell counts. Generated by immunoSEQ multiplex PCR, the TCRdb table keeps only in-frame clones and is missing some. The DNA gave D and trimming, while V, J and clone size come from that table. The sample comprises about 140,000 clones, roughly four fifths of which are singletons, and under 4.5% rests with the top ten. Trimming took 4 bases from V and 3 from J; bases not matched to a gene: 20. Germline V CDR1 and CDR2: SGHRS, YFSETQ. The CDR3 is 19 amino acids. Sequenced sample: peripheral blood. This chain links TRBV5-1 with TRBJ2-7; 9 nucleotides match TRBD2. This clonotype originated in an older woman with acute or convalescent COVID-19. The CDR3 region is CASSPRRRGPSGADYEQYF. The CDR3 DNA follows: TGCGCCAGCAGCCCCAGGCGGCGGGGGCCTAGCGGGGCCGACTACGAGCAGTACTTC.